This TCR beta chain derives from a study of blood T cell repertoires in COVID-19. As for the study in general: Acute and convalescent COVID-19 specimens originated in the United States, Italy and Spain. The cDNA or gDNA used as material had been derived from T cells, B-cell-depleted T cells, or PBMCs.

Trimming removed 1 base at V and 0 bases at J, with 14 bases between. This CDR3 spans 17 amino acids. Germline loops: CDR1 SGDLS, CDR2 YYNGEE. This clone has only one observation. Methods used by the authors: Researchers report that nucleated cell counts were estimated from reference gene primer amplification. Data came from immunoSEQ multiplex PCR; TCRdb stores just in-frame clones and leaves some out. That table is the source of V, J and clone size, and D and trimming were worked out from the DNA. Altogether about 280,000 clones are present, over 75% being singletons, with the ten largest covering almost 9.5%.

The source material was peripheral blood. The sequence came from a man between 18 and 29 years old with active or convalescent COVID-19. The chain has TRBV9 and TRBJ2-1; no reliable D call. CDR3 loop: CASSVIANSGSYNEQFF. CDR3 DNA sequence: TGTGCCAGCAGCGTAATAGCAAACTCGGGCTCCTACAATGAGCAGTTCTTC.